The 14 T cell receptor beta chains presented below share a single source sample, sequenced in a study of tumor and adjacent non-tumor tissue in lung cancer. The library came from three nested PCR rounds adapted from ARM-PCR protocols. TCRdb re-called the multiplex PCR reads through MiXCR, storing one row per CDR3 protein. The sample contains 110,000 or so distinct CDR3 sequences, roughly 74% of which appear only once. The template was RNA from unsorted bulk tissue. Sequences were obtained from lung tumor tissue. Every receptor here comes from a woman aged 55 to 70 with non-small cell lung cancer.

The chain is built from TRBV19 and TRBJ1-5; TRBD1 aligns across 7 bases. CDR3 size: 14 residues. V gave up 7 bases and J gave up 1 base; unmatched junction bases: 4. Germline V gives CDR1 LNHDA, CDR2 SQIVND (reference sequence). The DNA for the CDR3 is TGTGCCAGTAAAACAGGGGAAAGCAATCAGCCCCAGCATTTT. Protein product: CASKTGESNQPQHF. Based on the CDR3 plus reference TRBV19 and TRBJ1-5, the full variable domain is DGGITQSPKYLFRKEGQNVTLSCEQNLNHDAMYWYRQDPGQGLRLIYYSQIVNDFQKGDIAEGYSVSREKKESFPLTVTSAQKNPTAFYLCASKTGESNQPQHFGDGTRLSIL.

For this clonotype: It is likely a read error, because the conserved phenylalanine at the end of the CDR3 is missing. The CDR3 DNA reads as TGTGCCAGAAGTTCGCGGATGAACACTGAAGCTTTCTAT. Encoded protein: CARSSRMNTEAFY. The rearrangement joins TRBV12-3 or TRBV12-4 to TRBJ1-1, with D unresolved. The CDR3 totals 13 residues.

In its sample, this clonotype was seen a few times. This clone may be a read error of a much larger clone one base away. The gene calls are TRBV20-1 and TRBJ2-5, with TRBD2 identical over 7 bases. CDR3 length equals 14 residues. CDR1 DFQATT and CDR2 SNEGSKA come from the germline V gene (reference sequence). The CDR3 bases are TGCAGTACTAGCGAGGGAGGGGTACAAGAGACCCAGTACTTC. It translates to CSTSEGGVQETQYF.

On this clonotype itself: At one of its ends the junction is not consistent with the germline gene, which may arise from a read error. This chain uses TRBV11-2 with TRBJ1-1, with no clear D. The CDR3 loop spans 15 amino acids. Germline loops: CDR1 SGHAT, CDR2 FQNNGV. In DNA form, the CDR3 reads TGTGCCAGCAGCTTAAATCCTGGTGTGTACACTGAAGATTTCTTT. Its protein product is CASSLNPGVYTEDFF.

With respect to this clonotype: This CDR3 is missing its conserved last phenylalanine or tryptophan, likely due to a read error. The CDR3 here is CSGSRDISIQPQHL. The CDR3 nucleotides read TGCAGTGGGTCCCGGGACATTAGCATTCAGCCCCAGCATTTA. The chain employs TRBV20-1 and TRBJ1-5; possible D gene TRBD1, 6 bases. CDR1 and CDR2 (germline): DFQATT, SNEGSKA (reference sequence). This CDR3 spans 14 amino acids.

A note on this clonotype: Relative to the germline gene, one junction end is altered; a read error may explain this. The chain combines TRBV29-1 with TRBJ2-4, with D possibly TRBD2 on 5 matching bases. Germline lookup yields CDR1 SQVTM and CDR2 ANQGSEA. CDR3 size: 12 residues. The CDR3 sequence: CSGRRMVNIQYF. In DNA form, the CDR3 reads TGCAGCGGGAGGCGGATGGTTAACATTCAATACTTC.

Details on this clonotype: Relative to the germline gene, one junction end is altered; a read error may explain this. The chain carries TRBV4-3 and TRBJ2-5; a weak D match, TRBD2 (6 bases). CDR1 is LGHNA and CDR2 is YSLEER in the germline V gene. The CDR3 extends over 15 amino acids. CDR3 protein: CVSSQHRDSQETQYF. The CDR3 DNA is TGCGTCAGCAGTCAACACCGGGACTCACAAGAGACCCAGTACTTC.

For this clonotype: One end of the junction does not line up with germline, which may come from a read error. The J gene is TRBJ2-7, the V gene TRBV20-1; D is tentatively TRBD1 or TRBD2 (6 bases each). CDR3 length: 12 residues. Germline V gives CDR1 DFQATT, CDR2 SNEGSKA (reference sequence). CDR3 nucleotide sequence: TGCGGTGCTACCGGGGGCACCGGCGAGCAGTACTTC. Amino acids: CGATGGTGEQYF.

As to this clonotype: The CDR3 ends on some other residue instead of the conserved phenylalanine or tryptophan, so this is likely a read error. This chain joins TRBV28 and TRBJ2-3; D is perhaps TRBD1 or TRBD2 (5 bases each). The CDR3 runs 16 residues. Germline assignment: CDR1 MDHEN and CDR2 SYDVKM. CDR3 DNA sequence: TGTGTCAGCAGTTTCCCCTGGGACGGGAGCACAGATACGCAGTATATT. Protein: CVSSFPWDGSTDTQYI.

Worth noting for this clonotype: Mismatch with germline at one junction end may stem from a read error. CDR3 loop: CSARYSNSNQPQYF. CDR3 DNA sequence: TGCAGTGCTAGATACTCCAATAGCAATCAGCCCCAGTATTTC. The chain uses TRBV20-1 and TRBJ1-5; D unresolved. The CDR3 loop spans 14 amino acids. Germline V gene data show CDR1 as DFQATT and CDR2 as SNEGSKA (reference sequence).

Worth noting for this clonotype: The junction departs from the called germline gene at one end, perhaps through a read error. The chain links TRBV15 to TRBJ1-2; D is undetermined. The CDR3 totals 12 residues. Germline CDR1 and CDR2: LNHNV and YYDKDF (reference sequence). In DNA, the CDR3 is TGTGCCACCAGTTACGGTAGGTCTGGATACATCTTC. Its translation is CATSYGRSGYIF.

This clonotype is deemed medium-sized. J is TRBJ1-1 and V is TRBV11-1; no clear D. Germline V CDR1 and CDR2: SGHAT, FQDESV (reference sequence). CDR3 length: 15 residues. V was clipped by 3 bases and J by 0 bases, with 11 bases between them. This CDR3 is CASSLERHLNTEAFF. CDR3 DNA sequence: TGTGCCAGCAGCTTGGAGAGACACCTGAACACTGAAGCTTTCTTT.

As concerns this clonotype: The junction does not match germline at one end; this may be a read error. J is TRBJ1-5 and V is TRBV2; D not certain. The CDR3 runs 13 residues. Germline CDR1 reads SNHLY; CDR2 reads FYNNEI. DNA for the CDR3: TGTACCAGCAGTTCGGGATCCCATCAGCCCCAGCATTTT. Translating it yields CTSSSGSHQPQHF. Full variable domain (outside the CDR3, taken from reference TRBV2 and TRBJ1-5): EPEVTQTPSHQVTQMGQEVILRCVPISNHLYFYWYRQILGQKVEFLVSFYNNEISEKSEIFDDQFSVERPDGSNFTLKIRSTKLEDSAMYFCTSSSGSHQPQHFGDGTRLSIL.

On this clonotype: Germline is not matched at one junction end, which may reflect a read error. This chain connects TRBV7-9 to TRBJ1-1, with D uncertain. CDR3 length: 13 residues. Germline V gives CDR1 SEHNR, CDR2 FQNEAQ (reference sequence). The CDR3, as DNA: TGTGCCAGCAGTTCTATCATCAACACTAAAGCTTTCTTT. The encoded protein is CASSSIINTKAFF.